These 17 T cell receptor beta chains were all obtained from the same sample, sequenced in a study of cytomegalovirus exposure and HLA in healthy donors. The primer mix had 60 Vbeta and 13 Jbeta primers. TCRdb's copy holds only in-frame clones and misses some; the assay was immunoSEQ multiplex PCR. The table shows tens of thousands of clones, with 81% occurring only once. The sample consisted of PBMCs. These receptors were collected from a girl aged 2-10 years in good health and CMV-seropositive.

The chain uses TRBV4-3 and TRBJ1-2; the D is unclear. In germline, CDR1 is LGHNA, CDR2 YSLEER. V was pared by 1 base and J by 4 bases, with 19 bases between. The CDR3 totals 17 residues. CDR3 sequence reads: CASSQGIGRGMGYGYTF. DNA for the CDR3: TGCGCCAGCAGCCAAGGGATCGGGCGGGGAATGGGCTATGGCTACACCTTC.

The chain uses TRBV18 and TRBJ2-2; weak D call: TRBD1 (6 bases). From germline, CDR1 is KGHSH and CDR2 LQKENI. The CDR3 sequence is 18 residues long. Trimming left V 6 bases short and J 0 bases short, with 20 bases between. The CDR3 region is CASSPQTRGQTNTGELFF. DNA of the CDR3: TGTGCCAGCTCCCCTCAGACGCGAGGACAGACGAACACCGGGGAGCTGTTTTTT.

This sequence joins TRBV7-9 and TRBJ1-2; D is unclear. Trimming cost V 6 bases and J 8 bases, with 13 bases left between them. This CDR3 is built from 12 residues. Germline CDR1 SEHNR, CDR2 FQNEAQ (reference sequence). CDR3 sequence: CASSFPNSGYTF. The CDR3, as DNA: TGTGCCAGCAGTTTCCCCAACAGCGGCTACACCTTC.

The CDR3 here is CASSPPGRASETQYF. The CDR3 nucleotides read TGTGCCAGCAGTCCTCCAGGGAGGGCCTCAGAGACCCAGTACTTC. The V call is TRBV28, the J call TRBJ2-5, with 7 nucleotides matching TRBD2. Germline CDR1 is MDHEN and CDR2 is SYDVKM. The CDR3 totals 15 residues. V was pared by 5 bases and J by 4 bases, with 10 bases of the junction left unmatched.

This CDR3 reads CASGDSLGGYTF. CDR3 nucleotides: TGTGCCAGCGGAGACAGCCTGGGTGGCTACACCTTC. V and J are TRBV2 and TRBJ1-2; D may be TRBD1 (5 bases). V lost 8 bases to trimming and J lost 7 bases, with 14 bases between them. The CDR3 contains 12 residues. The germline CDR1 and CDR2 sequences are SNHLY and FYNNEI.

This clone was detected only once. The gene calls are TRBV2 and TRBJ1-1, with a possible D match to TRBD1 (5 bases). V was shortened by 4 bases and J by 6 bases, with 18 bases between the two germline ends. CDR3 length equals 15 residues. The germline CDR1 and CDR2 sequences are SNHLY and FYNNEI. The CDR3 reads CASSVGIPVGPEAFF. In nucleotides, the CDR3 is TGTGCCAGCAGTGTTGGTATACCAGTGGGGCCTGAAGCTTTCTTT.

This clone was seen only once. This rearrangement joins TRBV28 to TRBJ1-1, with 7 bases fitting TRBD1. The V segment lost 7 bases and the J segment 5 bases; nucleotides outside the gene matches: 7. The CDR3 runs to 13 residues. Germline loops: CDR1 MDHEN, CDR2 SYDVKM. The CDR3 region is CASKGARETEAFF. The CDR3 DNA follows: TGTGCCAGCAAGGGGGCTAGGGAGACTGAAGCTTTCTTT. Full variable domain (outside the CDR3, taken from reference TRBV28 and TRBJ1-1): DVKVTQSSRYLVKRTGEKVFLECVQDMDHENMFWYRQDPGLGLRLIYFSYDVKMKEKGDIPEGYSVSREKKERFSLILESASTNQTSMYLCASKGARETEAFFGQGTRLTVV.

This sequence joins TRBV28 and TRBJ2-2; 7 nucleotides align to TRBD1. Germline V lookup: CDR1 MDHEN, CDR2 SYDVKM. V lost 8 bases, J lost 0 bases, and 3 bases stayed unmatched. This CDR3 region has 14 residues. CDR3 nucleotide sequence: TGTGCCAGCGTGGGACAGTCGAACACCGGGGAGCTGTTTTTT. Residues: CASVGQSNTGELFF. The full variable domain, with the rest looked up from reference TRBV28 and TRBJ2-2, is DVKVTQSSRYLVKRTGEKVFLECVQDMDHENMFWYRQDPGLGLRLIYFSYDVKMKEKGDIPEGYSVSREKKERFSLILESASTNQTSMYLCASVGQSNTGELFFGEGSRLTVL.

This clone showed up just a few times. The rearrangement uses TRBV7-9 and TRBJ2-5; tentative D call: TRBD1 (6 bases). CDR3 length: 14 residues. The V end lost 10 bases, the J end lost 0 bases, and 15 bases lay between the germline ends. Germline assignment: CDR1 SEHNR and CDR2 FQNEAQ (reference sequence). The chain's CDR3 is CATELQGNQETQYF. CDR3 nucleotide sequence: TGTGCCACCGAATTACAGGGAAACCAAGAGACCCAGTACTTC.

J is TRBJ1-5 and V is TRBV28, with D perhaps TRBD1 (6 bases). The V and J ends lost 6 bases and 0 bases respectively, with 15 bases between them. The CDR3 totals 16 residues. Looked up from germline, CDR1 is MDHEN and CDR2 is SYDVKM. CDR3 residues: CASRLRTVNSNQPQHF. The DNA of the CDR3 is TGTGCCAGCAGATTGAGGACAGTCAATAGCAATCAGCCCCAGCATTTT.

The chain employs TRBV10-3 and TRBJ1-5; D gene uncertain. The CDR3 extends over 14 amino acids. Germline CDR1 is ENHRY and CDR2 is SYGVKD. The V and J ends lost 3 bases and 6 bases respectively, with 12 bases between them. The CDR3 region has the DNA TGTGCCATCAGTGAATCAGTCGGAGGTCAGCCCCAGCATTTT. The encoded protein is CAISESVGGQPQHF.

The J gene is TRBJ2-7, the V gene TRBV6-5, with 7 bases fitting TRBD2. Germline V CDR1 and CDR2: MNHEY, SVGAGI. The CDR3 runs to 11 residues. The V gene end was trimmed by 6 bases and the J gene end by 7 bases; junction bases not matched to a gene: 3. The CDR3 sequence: CASRSRGEQYF. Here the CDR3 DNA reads TGTGCCAGCAGGTCGCGGGGGGAGCAGTACTTC.

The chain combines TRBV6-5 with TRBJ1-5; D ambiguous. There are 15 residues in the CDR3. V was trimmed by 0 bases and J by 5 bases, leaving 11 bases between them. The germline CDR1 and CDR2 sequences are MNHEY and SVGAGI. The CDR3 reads CASSYSTRIDQPQHF. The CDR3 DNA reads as TGTGCCAGCAGTTACTCGACCAGGATCGATCAGCCCCAGCATTTT.

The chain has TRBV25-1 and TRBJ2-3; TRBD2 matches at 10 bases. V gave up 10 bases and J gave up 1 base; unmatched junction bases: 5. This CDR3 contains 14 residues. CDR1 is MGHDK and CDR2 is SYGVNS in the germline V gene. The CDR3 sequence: CANIAGGRTDTQYF. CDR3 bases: TGTGCCAACATAGCGGGAGGACGCACAGATACGCAGTATTTT.

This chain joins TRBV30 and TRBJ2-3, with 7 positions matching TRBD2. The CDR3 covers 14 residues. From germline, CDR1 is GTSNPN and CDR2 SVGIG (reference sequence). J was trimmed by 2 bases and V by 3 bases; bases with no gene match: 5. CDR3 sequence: CAWSTGTTTDTQYF. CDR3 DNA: TGTGCCTGGAGCACCGGGACTACCACAGATACGCAGTATTTT.

CDR3 DNA sequence: TGTGCCACCAATTTACCGGGACAGCCCTACGAGCAGTACTTC. Amino acid sequence: CATNLPGQPYEQYF. The genes are TRBV6-5 and TRBJ2-7, with 7 bases fitting TRBD1. This CDR3 spans 14 amino acids. Trimming at V came to 10 bases and at J to 2 bases, leaving 11 bases not matched to a gene. The germline gives CDR1 MNHEY, CDR2 SVGAGI.

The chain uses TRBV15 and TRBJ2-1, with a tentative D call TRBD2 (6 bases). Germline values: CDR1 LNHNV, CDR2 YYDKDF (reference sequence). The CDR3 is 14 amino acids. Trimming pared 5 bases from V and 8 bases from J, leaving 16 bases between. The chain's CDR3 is CATSRRTERDEQFF. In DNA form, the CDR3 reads TGTGCCACCAGCCGGCGGACGGAGCGGGATGAGCAGTTCTTC.